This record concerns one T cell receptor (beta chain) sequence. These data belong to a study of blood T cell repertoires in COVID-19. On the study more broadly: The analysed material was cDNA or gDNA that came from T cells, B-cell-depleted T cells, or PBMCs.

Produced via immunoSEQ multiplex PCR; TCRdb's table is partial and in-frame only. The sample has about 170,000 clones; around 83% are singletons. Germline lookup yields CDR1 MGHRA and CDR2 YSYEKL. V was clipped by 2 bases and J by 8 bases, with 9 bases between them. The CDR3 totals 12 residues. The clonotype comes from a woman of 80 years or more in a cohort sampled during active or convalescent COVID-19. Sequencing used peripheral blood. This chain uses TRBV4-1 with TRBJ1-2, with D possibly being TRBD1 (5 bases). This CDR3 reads CASSQPRQGYTF. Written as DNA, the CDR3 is TGCGCCAGCAGCCAACCCAGACAGGGCTACACCTTC.